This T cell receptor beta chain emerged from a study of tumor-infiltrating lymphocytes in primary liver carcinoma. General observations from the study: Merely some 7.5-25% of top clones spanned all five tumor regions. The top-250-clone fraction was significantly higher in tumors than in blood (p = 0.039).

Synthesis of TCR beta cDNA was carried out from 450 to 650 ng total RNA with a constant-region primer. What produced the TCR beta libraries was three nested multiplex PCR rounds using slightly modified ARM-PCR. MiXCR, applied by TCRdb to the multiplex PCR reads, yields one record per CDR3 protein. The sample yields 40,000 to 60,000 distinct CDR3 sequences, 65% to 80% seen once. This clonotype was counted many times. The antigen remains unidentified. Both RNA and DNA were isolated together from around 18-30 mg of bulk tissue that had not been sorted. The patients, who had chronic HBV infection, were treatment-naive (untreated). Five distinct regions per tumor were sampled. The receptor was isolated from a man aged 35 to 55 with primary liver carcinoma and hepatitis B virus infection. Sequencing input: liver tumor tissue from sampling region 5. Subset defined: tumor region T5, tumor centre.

The CDR3 loop is CAISGQGPPYEQYF. The CDR3 coding sequence is TGCGCCATCTCCGGACAGGGACCCCCCTACGAGCAGTACTTC. The rearrangement uses TRBV10-2 and TRBJ2-7; TRBD1 aligns across 8 bases. The trim removed 10 bases at V and 2 bases at J, leaving 10 bases unmatched. CDR1 WSHSY and CDR2 SAAADI come from the germline V gene. CDR3 length equals 14 residues.